This TCR beta chain was identified during a study of blood T cell repertoires in COVID-19. Study-level information: PBMCs, B-cell-depleted T cells, or T cells were the source of the cDNA or gDNA that made up the material.

J gave up 5 bases and V 2 bases, and 5 bases lay outside the gene matches. Germline V gives CDR1 MNHEY, CDR2 SMNVEV (reference sequence). This CDR3 region has 16 residues. Sequenced by immunoSEQ multiplex PCR; TCRdb stores in-frame clones only, minus some. The table lists 100,000 to 150,000 clones, around nine tenths of them singletons. The chain links TRBV27 to TRBJ2-5; 13 bases agree with TRBD2. Sequencing was done on a sample of peripheral blood. The receptor was derived from a man between 60 and 75 years old with COVID-19, enrolled during active disease. The CDR3 nucleotides read TGTGCCAGCAGTTTAACTAGCGGGGGGGCCCGGGAGACCCAGTACTTC. Protein sequence: CASSLTSGGARETQYF.